These 23 T cell receptor beta chains came from one sample sequenced in a study of cytomegalovirus exposure and HLA in healthy donors. The primer mix had 60 Vbeta and 13 Jbeta primers. Method: immunoSEQ multiplex PCR; TCRdb's copy keeps in-frame clones and lacks some. The data contain 150,000 to 170,000 clones, roughly 83% of them singletons. Specimen: PBMCs. The receptors derive from a man aged 25 to 40 in good health and CMV-seropositive.

The chain recombines TRBV9 with TRBJ1-3; D is possibly TRBD1 (5 bases). Germline V gives CDR1 SGDLS, CDR2 YYNGEE. This CDR3 region has 15 residues. The germline V and J ends were trimmed by 4 bases and 0 bases, with 11 bases remaining between them. Here the CDR3 reads CASSLGAGSGNTIYF. The CDR3 nucleotides read TGTGCCAGCAGCCTAGGGGCAGGCTCTGGAAACACCATATATTTT.

The rearrangement joins TRBV11-3 to TRBJ1-1; no definite D call. V was cut by 5 bases and J by 0 bases, with 7 bases left in between. The CDR3 spans 13 residues. The germline V gene has CDR1 SGHNT and CDR2 YENEEA. In DNA, the CDR3 is TGTGCCAGCAGCGCTACAGTGAACACTGAAGCTTTCTTT. Its protein is CASSATVNTEAFF.

The chain employs TRBV7-9 and TRBJ1-2, with TRBD1 matching over 9 bases. There are 14 residues in the CDR3. The germline V gene encodes CDR1 SEHNR and CDR2 FQNEAQ (reference sequence). The trim removed 5 bases at V and 5 bases at J, leaving 6 bases unmatched. As DNA, the CDR3 is TGTGCCAGCAGCCCCGGGACAGGGCGTTATGGCTACACCTTC. This gives the protein CASSPGTGRYGYTF.

The chain joins TRBV7-8 to TRBJ2-5, with TRBD1 matching over 7 bases. J lost 3 bases, V lost 6 bases, and 13 bases had no gene match. Germline CDR1 reads SGHVS; CDR2 reads FQNEAQ. This CDR3 region has 16 residues. CDR3 nucleotides: TGTGCCAGCAGTTCAGGGGCCGGGACAGCCAAAGAGACCCAGTACTTC. It codes for CASSSGAGTAKETQYF.

A few counts support this clone. This chain joins TRBV11-2 and TRBJ1-1; 10 bases line up with TRBD1. The V and J ends lost 8 bases and 4 bases, in that order; junction bases with no gene match: 7. The length of the CDR3 is 14 residues. Germline lookup yields CDR1 SGHAT and CDR2 FQNNGV. In DNA, the CDR3 is TGTGCCAGCCGTAGACAGGGGGCGCCCACTGAAGCTTTCTTT. This sequence encodes CASRRQGAPTEAFF. The full variable domain, in which reference TRBV11-2 and TRBJ1-1 provide the parts outside the CDR3, is EAGVAQSPRYKIIEKRQSVAFWCNPISGHATLYWYQQILGQGPKLLIQFQNNGVVDDSQLPKDRFSAERLKGVDSTLKIQPAKLEDSAVYLCASRRQGAPTEAFFGQGTRLTVV.

DNA of the CDR3: TGTGCCAGCAGAGCTAGCGGCTCTTACAATGAGCAGTTCTTC. This sequence encodes CASRASGSYNEQFF. The gene calls are TRBV28 and TRBJ2-1; 7 bases are shared with TRBD2. Per the germline V gene, CDR1 is MDHEN and CDR2 is SYDVKM. The CDR3 is made up of 14 amino acids. The junction had 6 bases not matched to a gene; V was cut back by 6 bases and J by 4 bases.

V is TRBV4-1 and J is TRBJ1-1; D gene unclear. Trimming left V 1 base short and J 7 bases short, with 19 bases between. CDR1 MGHRA and CDR2 YSYEKL come from the germline V gene. The CDR3 spans 16 residues. Written as DNA, the CDR3 is TGCGCCAGCAGCCAAGGCCCCTCGGAGGTTATGGGTGAAGCTTTCTTT. It is translated as CASSQGPSEVMGEAFF.

V gene TRBV5-1 combines with J gene TRBJ2-1; D possibly corresponds to TRBD1 (6 bases). Trimming cost V 4 bases and J 6 bases, with 14 bases left between them. The CDR3 has 14 amino acids. CDR1 SGHRS and CDR2 YFSETQ come from the germline V gene. The CDR3 DNA reads as TGCGCCAGCAGCCTCCAGGGGATCGTCAATGAGCAGTTCTTC. Translating it yields CASSLQGIVNEQFF.

The chain is built from TRBV7-9 and TRBJ1-2; TRBD1 is a possible D gene (6 bases). CDR1 is SEHNR, CDR2 FQNEAQ, per germline (reference sequence). The CDR3 extends over 15 amino acids. The ends were cut back, 2 bases at V and 1 base at J, with 11 bases in the middle. CDR3 amino acids: CASSLLAGDNYGYTF. In DNA form, the CDR3 reads TGTGCCAGCAGCTTACTGGCAGGGGATAACTATGGCTACACCTTC.

This clone was picked up one time. The chain couples TRBV5-4 to TRBJ2-5; D gene unclear. The J call is doubtful: the DNA matches TRBJ2-7 better. CDR3 length equals 12 residues. CDR1 is SGHNT and CDR2 is YYREEE in the germline V gene (reference sequence). DNA for the CDR3: TGTGCCAGCAGCTTGGATGCGTACGAGCAGTACTTC. It yields the protein CASSLDAYEQYF.

The V call is TRBV29-1, the J call TRBJ2-5; 8 positions match TRBD1. Germline V gene sequence: CDR1 SQVTM, CDR2 ANQGSEA. Trimming cost V 6 bases and J 2 bases; bases outside gene matches: 8. CDR3 length: 14 amino acids. The CDR3 region is CSVPQTGVQETQYF. In DNA, the CDR3 is TGCAGCGTCCCGCAGACAGGGGTTCAAGAGACCCAGTACTTC.

This chain uses TRBV6-5 with TRBJ1-1; D is ambiguous. This CDR3 is 12 amino acids long. Looked up from germline, CDR1 is MNHEY and CDR2 is SVGAGI. V was shortened by 6 bases and J by 7 bases, with 12 bases between the two germline ends. The CDR3 protein is CASRQSYDEAFF. The DNA of the CDR3 is TGTGCCAGCAGACAGTCCTACGATGAAGCTTTCTTT.

The V gene is TRBV6-1, the J gene TRBJ1-3, with 7 bases fitting TRBD1. Germline loops: CDR1 MNHNS, CDR2 SASEGT. The V segment lost 6 bases and the J segment 4 bases; nucleotides outside the gene matches: 6. The CDR3 spans 14 residues. CDR3 sequence reads: CASSSRTGGNTIYF. Written as DNA, the CDR3 is TGTGCCAGCAGCTCAAGGACAGGAGGAAACACCATATATTTT.

The chain joins TRBV9 to TRBJ2-1; 13 positions match TRBD2. V gave up 3 bases and J gave up 8 bases; unmatched junction bases: 8. There are 16 residues in the CDR3. The germline V gene has CDR1 SGDLS and CDR2 YYNGEE. The CDR3 sequence: CASSAGTSGKRDEQFF. The CDR3 DNA reads as TGTGCCAGCAGCGCCGGGACTAGCGGGAAACGAGATGAGCAGTTCTTC.

V is TRBV10-3 and J is TRBJ1-1; the D is unclear. This CDR3 comprises 14 residues. The germline gives CDR1 ENHRY, CDR2 SYGVKD. Between the trimmed V and J ends, which lost 0 bases and 3 bases, there was a span of 8 bases. The CDR3 DNA is TGTGCCATCAGTGAGTCGGGGAGTGACACTGAAGCTTTCTTT. This sequence encodes CAISESGSDTEAFF.

This chain uses TRBV5-1 with TRBJ2-1; 10 nucleotides match TRBD2. The trim removed 0 bases at V and 8 bases at J, leaving 5 bases unmatched. From germline, CDR1 is SGHRS and CDR2 YFSETQ. The CDR3 has 15 residues. CDR3 region: CASSLAGLAFYEQFF. The DNA for the CDR3 is TGCGCCAGCAGCTTGGCGGGACTAGCGTTTTATGAGCAGTTCTTC.

The V and J genes are TRBV6-4 and TRBJ1-3; D is possibly TRBD1 (6 bases). This CDR3 is built from 15 residues. Germline values: CDR1 MRHNA, CDR2 SNTAGT. V lost 5 bases to trimming and J lost 0 bases, with 11 bases between them. For the CDR3, the DNA is TGTGCCAGCAGTCGGGACACCTCCTCTGGAAACACCATATATTTT. It encodes CASSRDTSSGNTIYF.

The chain is built from TRBV6-6 and TRBJ2-3, with D perhaps matching TRBD2 (5 bases). V was trimmed by 4 bases and J by 5 bases, leaving 13 bases between them. The CDR3 spans 14 residues. In germline, CDR1 is MNHNY, CDR2 SVGAGI (reference sequence). The CDR3 region is CASSLSVALDTQYF. The CDR3 region has the DNA TGTGCCAGCAGTTTGTCCGTAGCGCTAGATACGCAGTATTTT.

As for this clone: One end of the junction varies from germline; a read error may be responsible. J is TRBJ1-1 and V is TRBV7-9; D might be TRBD1 (6 bases). The germline V gene encodes CDR1 SEHNR and CDR2 FQNEAQ (reference sequence). The CDR3 extends over 17 amino acids. The DNA of the CDR3 is TGTGCCAGCAGTTTAGGGGGGGGGCGGGGGAGAGACACTGAAGCTTTCTTT. Amino acid sequence: CASSLGGGRGRDTEAFF.

The chain couples TRBV15 to TRBJ2-5; 8 bases are shared with TRBD2. This CDR3 spans 17 amino acids. V shed 0 bases and J 4 bases; nucleotides not matched to a gene: 10. Germline CDR1 LNHNV, CDR2 YYDKDF (reference sequence). CDR3 residues: CATSREAGGARSETQYF. Written as DNA, the CDR3 is TGTGCCACCAGCAGAGAGGCCGGGGGGGCTAGATCAGAGACCCAGTACTTC.

This chain joins TRBV6-5 and TRBJ1-5; no clear D gene. CDR1 is MNHEY and CDR2 is SVGAGI in the germline V gene. The V gene lost 6 bases and the J gene lost 3 bases, with 12 bases spanning the gap. The CDR3 covers 14 residues. The CDR3 DNA sequence: TGTGCCAGCAGCCGAAAATCCTACAATCAGCCCCAGCATTTT. It encodes CASSRKSYNQPQHF.

In its sample, this clone was seen once. The chain combines TRBV10-1 with TRBJ2-3, with 10 nucleotides matching TRBD2. Trimming cost V 7 bases and J 5 bases; bases outside gene matches: 3. The CDR3 covers 13 residues. Germline CDR1 is WNHNN and CDR2 is SYGVQD (reference sequence). The CDR3 sequence is CASMLAGGDTQYF. The CDR3 DNA reads TGCGCCAGCATGTTAGCGGGAGGAGATACGCAGTATTTT.

This clone was observed a handful of times. This chain joins TRBV4-2 and TRBJ2-7; 15 positions agree with TRBD2. Trimming at V came to 4 bases and at J to 6 bases, leaving 10 bases not matched to a gene. The length of the CDR3 is 17 residues. Germline V lookup: CDR1 LGHNA, CDR2 YNFKEQ. CDR3 nucleotide sequence: TGTGCCAGCAGCCTACGGACTAGCGGGGGGGCCCAGGGCGAGCAGTACTTC. Amino acids: CASSLRTSGGAQGEQYF.